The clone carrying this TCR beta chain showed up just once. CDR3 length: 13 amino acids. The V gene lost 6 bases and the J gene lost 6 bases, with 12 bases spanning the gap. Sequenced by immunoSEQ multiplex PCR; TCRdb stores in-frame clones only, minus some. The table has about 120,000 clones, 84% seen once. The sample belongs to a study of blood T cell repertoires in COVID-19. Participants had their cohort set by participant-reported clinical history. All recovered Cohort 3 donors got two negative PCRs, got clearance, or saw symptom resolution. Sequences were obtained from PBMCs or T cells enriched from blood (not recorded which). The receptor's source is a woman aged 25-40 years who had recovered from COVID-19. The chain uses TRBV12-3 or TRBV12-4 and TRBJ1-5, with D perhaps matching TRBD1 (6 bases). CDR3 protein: CASSTGSLQPQHF. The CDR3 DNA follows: TGTGCCAGCAGCACAGGGTCTCTTCAGCCCCAGCATTTT.